Below, 8 T cell receptor beta chains from the same sample are listed, as sequenced in a study of blood T cell repertoires in COVID-19. TCRdb's table, derived via immunoSEQ multiplex PCR, lists solely in-frame clones and lacks some. The sample lists about 250,000 clones; about 85% were seen once. Material for sequencing was PBMCs or T cells enriched from blood (not recorded which). These receptors all stem from a woman under 40 with acute COVID-19.

The rearrangement joins TRBV10-3 to TRBJ2-1, with D tentatively TRBD1 (5 bases). CDR1 and CDR2 from the germline V gene are ENHRY and SYGVKD. The CDR3 consists of 13 residues. Trimming pared 8 bases from V and 4 bases from J, leaving 12 bases between. Here the CDR3 DNA reads TGTGCCATCGGGGCACCAACTTACAATGAGCAGTTCTTC. It specifies CAIGAPTYNEQFF.

This CDR3 is CASSLRGGGQPQHF. In DNA, the CDR3 is TGTGCCAGCAGTTTGAGAGGGGGCGGTCAGCCCCAGCATTTT. The V gene is TRBV28, the J gene TRBJ1-5; 7 nucleotides line up with TRBD1. The junction had 5 bases not matched to a gene; V was cut back by 3 bases and J by 6 bases. Germline V gene data show CDR1 as MDHEN and CDR2 as SYDVKM. The CDR3 sequence is 14 residues long.

The rearrangement uses TRBV7-2 and TRBJ1-2; D possibly corresponds to TRBD1 (6 bases). This CDR3 contains 14 residues. The germline gives CDR1 SGHTA, CDR2 FQGNSA. With 2 bases removed from V and 8 bases from J, the gap between germline ends came to 15 bases. CDR3 protein: CASSLTRETGGYTF. Written as DNA, the CDR3 is TGTGCCAGCAGCTTAACGCGAGAGACAGGAGGCTACACCTTC.

The V call is TRBV13, the J call TRBJ1-1; D is ambiguous. Germline lookup yields CDR1 PRHDT and CDR2 FYEKMQ (reference sequence). V lost 0 bases, J lost 1 base, and 9 bases lay in between. The CDR3 length is 15 residues. CDR3 amino acids: CASSLGGRANTEAFF. Here the CDR3 DNA reads TGTGCCAGCAGCTTAGGAGGGCGGGCGAACACTGAAGCTTTCTTT.

The V gene is TRBV19, the J gene TRBJ1-2; D gene ambiguous. This CDR3 spans 15 amino acids. Germline assignment: CDR1 LNHDA and CDR2 SQIVND (reference sequence). V lost 5 bases and J 4 bases, leaving 17 bases between the germline ends. CDR3 in DNA: TGTGCCAGTAGTGAGTCCGCTCCTTTAACCTATGGCTACACCTTC. Its protein product is CASSESAPLTYGYTF.

The chain combines TRBV7-2 with TRBJ2-3, with TRBD2 identical over 8 bases. V shed 5 bases, J shed 6 bases, and the junction held 10 bases outside the gene matches. Germline values: CDR1 SGHTA, CDR2 FQGNSA. CDR3 length: 15 residues. The CDR3: CASSAGTSSLDTQYF. In DNA, the CDR3 is TGTGCCAGCAGCGCGGGGACTAGTAGTTTGGATACGCAGTATTTT.

The chain combines TRBV5-1 with TRBJ2-7; 7 bases agree with TRBD1. CDR3 size: 14 residues. Germline CDR1 is SGHRS and CDR2 is YFSETQ. V dropped 4 bases and J dropped 2; count of bases not matched to a gene: 6. The CDR3 nucleotides read TGCGCCAGCAGCCAAGACAGGGACGCCTACGAGCAGTACTTC. Residues: CASSQDRDAYEQYF.

The chain couples TRBV5-1 to TRBJ2-6, with 7 bases lining up with TRBD2. With 1 base clipped from V and 1 base from J, the junction kept 8 bases outside the gene matches. The CDR3 sequence is 18 residues long. Germline-derived CDR1 and CDR2 are SGHRS and YFSETQ. CDR3 in amino acids: CASSLRSAGGSGANVLTF. The CDR3 DNA is TGCGCCAGCAGCTTGAGATCCGCCGGGGGGTCTGGGGCCAACGTCCTGACTTTC.